The sample holds many counts of the clone carrying this TCR beta chain. Its antigen is undetermined. Lactation, pregnancy, other autoimmune disease or uncontrolled infection excluded patients. PBMCs were sourced from more than 7.5 ml fresh peripheral blood. The sample comes from a study of T cells in Graves' hyperthyroidism and ophthalmopathy. Study results and caveats: It was a median 6.5 months before onset that the model predicted ophthalmopathy. Ophthalmopathy cases were set apart from stable hyperthyroidism by a 13 V-J model.

Trimming pared 6 bases from V and 7 bases from J, leaving 16 bases between. Germline-derived CDR1 and CDR2 are MNHEY and SMNVEV (reference sequence). This CDR3 is 14 amino acids long. TCR beta CDR3 regions were amplified from RNA transcripts. HTBI primers were the set used in a first-round RT-PCR of the TCR CDR3. TCRdb re-analysed the multiplex PCR reads in MiXCR, keeping a single row per CDR3 protein. The sample consists of about 600,000 distinct CDR3 sequences, around 15% of them appearing once. This receptor was taken from a woman aged 45-65 years with Graves' ophthalmopathy. Source material: blood. This rearrangement joins TRBV27 to TRBJ1-5, with D maybe TRBD1 (5 bases). The CDR3 DNA reads as TGTGCCAGCAGCTCTCGACAGAGCGTACAGCCCCAGCATTTT. Residues: CASSSRQSVQPQHF.